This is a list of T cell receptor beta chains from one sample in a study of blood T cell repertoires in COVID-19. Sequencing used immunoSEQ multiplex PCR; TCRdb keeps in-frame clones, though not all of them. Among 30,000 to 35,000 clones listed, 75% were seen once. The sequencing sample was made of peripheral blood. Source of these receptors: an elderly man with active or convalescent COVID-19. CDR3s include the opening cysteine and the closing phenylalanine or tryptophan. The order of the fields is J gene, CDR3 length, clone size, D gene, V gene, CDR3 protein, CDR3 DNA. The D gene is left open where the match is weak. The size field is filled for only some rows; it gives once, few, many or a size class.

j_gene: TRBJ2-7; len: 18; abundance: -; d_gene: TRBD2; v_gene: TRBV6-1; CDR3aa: CASSVRISGRGEDYEQYF; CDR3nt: TGTGCCAGCAGTGTGAGGATTAGCGGGAGGGGGGAGGACTACGAGCAGTACTTC
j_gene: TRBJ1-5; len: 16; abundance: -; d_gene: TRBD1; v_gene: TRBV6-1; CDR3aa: CASSERQGLMNQPQHF; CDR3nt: TGTGCCAGCAGTGAAAGACAGGGGTTAATGAATCAGCCCCAGCATTTT
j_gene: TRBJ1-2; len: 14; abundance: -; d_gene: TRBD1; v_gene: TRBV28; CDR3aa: CASSPGQGIYGYTF; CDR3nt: TGTGCCAGCAGCCCCGGACAGGGAATATATGGCTACACCTTC
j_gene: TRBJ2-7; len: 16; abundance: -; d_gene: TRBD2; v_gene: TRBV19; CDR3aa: CASSQLAGVSSYEQYF; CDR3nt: TGTGCCAGTAGTCAGCTAGCGGGAGTCAGCTCCTACGAGCAGTACTTC
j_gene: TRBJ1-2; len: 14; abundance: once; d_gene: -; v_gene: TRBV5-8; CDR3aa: CASSLTGFNYGYTF; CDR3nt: TGTGCCAGCAGCCTAACAGGGTTCAACTATGGCTACACCTTC
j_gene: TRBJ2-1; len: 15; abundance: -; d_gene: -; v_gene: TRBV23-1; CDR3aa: CASSQSGLEGSEQFF; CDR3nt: TGCGCCAGCAGTCAATCGGGGTTGGAGGGGTCTGAGCAGTTCTTC
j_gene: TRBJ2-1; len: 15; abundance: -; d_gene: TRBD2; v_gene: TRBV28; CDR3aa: CASSLGTGGYNEQFF; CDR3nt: TGTGCCAGCAGTTTAGGGACGGGAGGGTACAATGAGCAGTTCTTC
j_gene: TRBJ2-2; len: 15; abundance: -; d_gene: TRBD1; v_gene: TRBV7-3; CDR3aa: CASSETGGGTGELFF; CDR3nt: TGTGCCAGCAGCGAGACAGGGGGCGGCACCGGGGAGCTGTTTTTT
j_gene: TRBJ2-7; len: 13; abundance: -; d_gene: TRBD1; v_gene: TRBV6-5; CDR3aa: CASRQGVTYEQYF; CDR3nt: TGTGCCAGTAGACAGGGAGTTACCTACGAGCAGTACTTC
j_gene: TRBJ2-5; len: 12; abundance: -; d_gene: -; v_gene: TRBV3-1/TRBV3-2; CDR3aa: CASSHTRETQYF; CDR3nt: TGTGCCAGCAGCCACACCAGGGAGACCCAGTACTTC
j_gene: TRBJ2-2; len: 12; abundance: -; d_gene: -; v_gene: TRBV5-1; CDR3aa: CASSPGVGELFF; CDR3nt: TGCGCCAGCAGCCCGGGAGTTGGGGAGCTGTTTTTT
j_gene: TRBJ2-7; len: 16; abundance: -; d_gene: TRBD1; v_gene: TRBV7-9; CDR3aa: CASSPSWDRGDDEQYF; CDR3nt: TGTGCCAGCAGCCCCTCCTGGGACAGGGGAGACGACGAGCAGTACTTC
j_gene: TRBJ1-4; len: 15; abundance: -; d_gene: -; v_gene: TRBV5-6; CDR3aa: CASSLDGGTNEKLFF; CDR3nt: TGTGCCAGCAGCTTGGACGGGGGAACTAATGAAAAACTGTTTTTT
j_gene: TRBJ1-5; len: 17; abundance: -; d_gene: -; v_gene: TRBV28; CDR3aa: CASSLGRGTLSNQPQHF; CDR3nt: TGTGCCAGCAGTTTAGGTCGGGGAACCCTAAGCAATCAGCCCCAGCATTTT